Listed here is a single T cell receptor beta chain. CDR3 length equals 16 residues. The J segment lost 7 bases and the V segment lost 1 base, leaving 10 bases of the junction unmatched. Per the germline V gene, CDR1 is SGHRS and CDR2 is YFSETQ. The sample comes from a study of cytomegalovirus exposure and HLA in healthy donors. The PCR used 60 Vbeta and 13 Jbeta primers. Some clones are missing from TCRdb's copy, which holds only in-frame ones; the method was immunoSEQ multiplex PCR. In the table there are about 200,000 clones, roughly 83% of which are singletons. The chain uses TRBV5-1 and TRBJ2-5, with 10 bases identical to TRBD2. Sequenced sample: PBMCs. This receptor was obtained from a girl between 10 and 17 years old in good health and CMV-seronegative. This CDR3 is CASSLSLAGEVGTQYF. The CDR3 region has the DNA TGCGCCAGCAGCTTGAGCCTAGCGGGAGAGGTGGGGACCCAGTACTTC.